This passage covers 7 T cell receptor beta chains from one sample sequenced in a study of cytomegalovirus exposure and HLA in healthy donors. PCR amplification relied on 60 Vbeta primers (plus 13 Jbeta primers). Data came from immunoSEQ multiplex PCR; TCRdb stores just in-frame clones and leaves some out. The sample shows about 180,000 clones, around 73% of them seen only once. The sample comprised PBMCs. The receptors shown here come from a man aged 55-75 years in good health and CMV-seronegative.

The rearrangement links TRBV6-8 to TRBJ1-4, with D tentatively TRBD1 (6 bases). Germline lookup yields CDR1 MNHGY and CDR2 SAAAGT. The V end lost 6 bases, the J end lost 7 bases, and 24 bases lay between the germline ends. The CDR3 covers 17 residues. CDR3 coding DNA: TGTGCCAGCAGGAGAACTCGGGACATCACCACTCCTGAAAAACTGTTTTTT. This gives the protein CASRRTRDITTPEKLFF.

V is TRBV11-3 and J is TRBJ2-1, with 13 bases identical to TRBD2. The CDR3 sequence is 16 residues long. CDR1 SGHNT and CDR2 YENEEA come from the germline V gene. Germline trimming cut 3 bases from V and 6 bases from J; bases unmatched to any gene: 5. CDR3 sequence: CASSFGLAGEVNEQFF. The CDR3 DNA follows: TGTGCCAGCAGCTTCGGACTAGCGGGAGAAGTCAATGAGCAGTTCTTC.

This chain links TRBV19 with TRBJ2-1; TRBD2 is a possible D gene (5 bases). Germline-derived CDR1 and CDR2 are LNHDA and SQIVND (reference sequence). CDR3 size: 15 residues. The V end was cut by 5 bases, the J end by 1 base, with 12 bases between. CDR3 in DNA: TGTGCCAGTAGTGCAACTAGTTTATCCTACAATGAGCAGTTCTTC. Residues: CASSATSLSYNEQFF.

This chain links TRBV6-1 with TRBJ1-5; no reliable D call. V lost 3 bases, J lost 7 bases, and 16 bases lay in between. Germline V gene data show CDR1 as MNHNS and CDR2 as SASEGT. CDR3 size: 15 residues. CDR3 DNA: TGTGCCAGCAGTGAGGGAACTCTTGGAGGGCAGCCCCAGCATTTT. Encoded protein: CASSEGTLGGQPQHF.

This chain uses TRBV6-5 with TRBJ1-3; weak D call: TRBD1 (6 bases). CDR3 size: 15 residues. CDR1 is MNHEY and CDR2 is SVGAGI in the germline V gene. The ends were cut back, 3 bases at V and 0 bases at J, with 9 bases in the middle. The CDR3 here is CASSYSGDSGNTIYF. The CDR3 DNA follows: TGTGCCAGCAGTTATTCAGGGGACTCTGGAAACACCATATATTTT.

The rearrangement uses TRBV6-1 and TRBJ1-1; a possible D gene is TRBD1 (5 bases). Germline V gene data show CDR1 as MNHNS and CDR2 as SASEGT. Trimming left V 4 bases short and J 5 bases short, with 11 bases between. The CDR3 is 13 amino acids. CDR3 loop: CASSGMGGTEAFF. In DNA form, the CDR3 reads TGTGCCAGCAGTGGAATGGGGGGAACTGAAGCTTTCTTT.

This clone occurred a few times. The rearrangement uses TRBV10-3 and TRBJ1-2; a possible D gene is TRBD1 (6 bases). The V gene lost 6 bases and the J gene lost 3 bases, with 11 bases spanning the gap. The CDR3 covers 13 residues. Germline values: CDR1 ENHRY, CDR2 SYGVKD. The CDR3 coding sequence is TGTGCCATCAGGAGGGACATCGACTATGGCTACACCTTC. The encoded protein is CAIRRDIDYGYTF.